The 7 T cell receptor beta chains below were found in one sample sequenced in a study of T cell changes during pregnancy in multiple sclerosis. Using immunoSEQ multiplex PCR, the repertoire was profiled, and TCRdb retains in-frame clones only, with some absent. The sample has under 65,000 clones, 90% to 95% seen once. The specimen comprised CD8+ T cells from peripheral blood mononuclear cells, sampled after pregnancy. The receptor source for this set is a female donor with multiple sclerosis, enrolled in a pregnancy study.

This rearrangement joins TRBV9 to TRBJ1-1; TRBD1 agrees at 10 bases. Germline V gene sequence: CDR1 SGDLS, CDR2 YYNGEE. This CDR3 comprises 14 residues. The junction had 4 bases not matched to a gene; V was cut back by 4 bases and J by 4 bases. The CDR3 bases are TGTGCCAGCAGCCCGACAGGGGGCATCACTGAAGCTTTCTTT. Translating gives CASSPTGGITEAFF. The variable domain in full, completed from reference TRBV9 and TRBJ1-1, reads DSGVTQTPKHLITATGQRVTLRCSPRSGDLSVYWYQQSLDQGLQFLIQYYNGEERAKGNILERFSAQQFPDLHSELNLSSLELGDSALYFCASSPTGGITEAFFGQGTRLTVV.

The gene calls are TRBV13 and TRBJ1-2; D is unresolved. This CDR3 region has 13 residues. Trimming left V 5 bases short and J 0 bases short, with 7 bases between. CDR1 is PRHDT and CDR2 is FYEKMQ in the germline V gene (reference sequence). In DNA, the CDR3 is TGTGCCAGCAGCCCGACTACTAACTATGGCTACACCTTC. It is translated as CASSPTTNYGYTF.

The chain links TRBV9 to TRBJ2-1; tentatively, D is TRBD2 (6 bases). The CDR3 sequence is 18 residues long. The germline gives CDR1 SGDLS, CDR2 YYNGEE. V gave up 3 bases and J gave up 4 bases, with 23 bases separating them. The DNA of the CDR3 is TGTGCCAGCAGCGCGCTCCTCCATGGGACTCGGGCATACAATGAGCAGTTCTTC. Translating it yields CASSALLHGTRAYNEQFF.

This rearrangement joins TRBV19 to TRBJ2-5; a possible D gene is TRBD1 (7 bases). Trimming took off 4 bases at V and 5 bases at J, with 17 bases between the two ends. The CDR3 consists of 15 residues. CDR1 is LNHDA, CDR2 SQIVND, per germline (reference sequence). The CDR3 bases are TGTGCCAGTAGTACCCAGCGGACAGGAGGGGAGACCCAGTACTTC. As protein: CASSTQRTGGETQYF.

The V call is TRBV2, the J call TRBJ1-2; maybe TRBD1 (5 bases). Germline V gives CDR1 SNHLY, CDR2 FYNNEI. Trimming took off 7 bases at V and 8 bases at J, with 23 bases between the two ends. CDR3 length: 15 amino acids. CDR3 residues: CASIETSDSLGGYTF. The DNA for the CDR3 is TGTGCCAGCATCGAAACCTCCGACAGCCTGGGCGGCTACACCTTC.

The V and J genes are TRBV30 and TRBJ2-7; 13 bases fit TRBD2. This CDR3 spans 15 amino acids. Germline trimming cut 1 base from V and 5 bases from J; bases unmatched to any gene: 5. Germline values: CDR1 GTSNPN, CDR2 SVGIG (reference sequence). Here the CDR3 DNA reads TGTGCCTGGAGTGCCAGGACTAGCGGGAGCCACGAGCAGTACTTC. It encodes CAWSARTSGSHEQYF.

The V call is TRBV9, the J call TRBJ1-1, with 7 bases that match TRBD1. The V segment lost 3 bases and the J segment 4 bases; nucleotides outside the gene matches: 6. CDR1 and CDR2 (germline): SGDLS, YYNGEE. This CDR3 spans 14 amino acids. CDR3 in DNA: TGTGCCAGCAGCGACCGGGACAGTCTCACTGAAGCTTTCTTT. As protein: CASSDRDSLTEAFF.